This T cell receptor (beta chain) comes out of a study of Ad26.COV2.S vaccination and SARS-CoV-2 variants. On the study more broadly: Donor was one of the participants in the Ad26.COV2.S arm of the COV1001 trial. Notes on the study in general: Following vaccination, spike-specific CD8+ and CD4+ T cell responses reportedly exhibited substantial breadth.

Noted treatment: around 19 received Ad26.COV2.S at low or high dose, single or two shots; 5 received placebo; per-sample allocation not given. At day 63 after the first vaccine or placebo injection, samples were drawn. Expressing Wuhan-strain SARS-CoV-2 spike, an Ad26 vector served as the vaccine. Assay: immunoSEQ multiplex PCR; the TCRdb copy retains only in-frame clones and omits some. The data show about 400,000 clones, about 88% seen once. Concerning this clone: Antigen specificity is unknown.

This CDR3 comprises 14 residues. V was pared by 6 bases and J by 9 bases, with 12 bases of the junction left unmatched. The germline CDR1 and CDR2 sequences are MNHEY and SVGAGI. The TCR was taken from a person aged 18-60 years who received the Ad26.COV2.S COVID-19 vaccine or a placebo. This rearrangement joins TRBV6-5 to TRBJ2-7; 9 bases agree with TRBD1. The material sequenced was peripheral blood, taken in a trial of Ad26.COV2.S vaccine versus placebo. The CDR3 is CASRFPGTGIPQYF. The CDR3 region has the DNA TGTGCCAGCAGATTTCCCGGGACAGGGATTCCGCAGTACTTC.